This T cell receptor beta chain came from a study of blood T cell repertoires in COVID-19. Trimming stripped 7 bases from V and 2 bases from J, with 8 bases between. The CDR3 covers 12 residues. The germline gives CDR1 SGDLS, CDR2 YYNGEE. Before being deemed recovered, Cohort 3 donors had two negative PCRs, clearance, or symptom resolution. This clone was detected only a few times. Sequenced by immunoSEQ multiplex PCR; TCRdb stores in-frame clones only, minus some. Found here are hundreds of thousands of clones, 89% of them singletons; the top ten hold over 9%. Input material: PBMCs or T cells enriched from blood (not recorded which). This clonotype originated in a woman aged 40 to 49 who had recovered from COVID-19. The gene calls are TRBV9 and TRBJ2-3; possibly TRBD2 for D (5 bases). The CDR3 here is CASSEVTDTQYF. The CDR3 bases are TGTGCCAGCTCGGAGGTCACAGATACGCAGTATTTT.